This T cell receptor (beta chain) was sequenced for a study of cytomegalovirus exposure and HLA in healthy donors. With 3 bases removed from V and 6 bases from J, the gap between germline ends came to 9 bases. Germline CDR1 reads SNHLY; CDR2 reads FYNNEI. This CDR3 has 12 residues. Use of 60 Vbeta and 13 Jbeta primers characterized the PCR. Sequenced by immunoSEQ multiplex PCR; TCRdb stores in-frame clones only, minus some. The sample lists 200,000 to 250,000 clones, around 79% seen once, with about 1.8% in the top ten. This clone appeared a few times. The J gene is TRBJ2-7, the V gene TRBV2; a weak D match, TRBD1 (5 bases). The receptor was derived from a man aged 18 to 29 in good health and CMV-seronegative. The sequenced material came from PBMCs. In DNA, the CDR3 is TGTGCCAGCAGTGAGATGGGGCTCGAGCAGTACTTC. Amino acids: CASSEMGLEQYF.